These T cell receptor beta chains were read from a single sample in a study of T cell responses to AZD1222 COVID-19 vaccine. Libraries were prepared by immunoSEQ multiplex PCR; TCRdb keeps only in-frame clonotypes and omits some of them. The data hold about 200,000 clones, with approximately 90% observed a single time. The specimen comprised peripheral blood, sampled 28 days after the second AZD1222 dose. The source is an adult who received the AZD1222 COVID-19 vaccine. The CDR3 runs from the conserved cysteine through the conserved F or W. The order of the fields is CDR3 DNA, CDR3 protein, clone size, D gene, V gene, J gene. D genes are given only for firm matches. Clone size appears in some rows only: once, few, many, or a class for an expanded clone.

CDR3nt: TGTGCCAGCAGTTGGGGACAGGGGGGGGACAATGAGCAGTTCTTC
CDR3aa: CASSWGQGGDNEQFF
abundance: -
d_gene: TRBD1
v_gene: TRBV6-6
j_gene: TRBJ2-1

CDR3nt: TGTGCCACCACCGGGACACATAACTACGAGCAGTACTTC
CDR3aa: CATTGTHNYEQYF
abundance: -
d_gene: -
v_gene: TRBV28
j_gene: TRBJ2-7

CDR3nt: TGTGCCAGCAGTGACTCCCTAGGGGGGCTCGGGGAGCTGTTTTTT
CDR3aa: CASSDSLGGLGELFF
abundance: once
d_gene: -
v_gene: TRBV2
j_gene: TRBJ2-2

CDR3nt: TGTGCCAGCAGCTTAGAGACAGCCCCGTATTTGAACACTGAAGCTTTCTTT
CDR3aa: CASSLETAPYLNTEAFF
abundance: once
d_gene: -
v_gene: TRBV11-2
j_gene: TRBJ1-1

CDR3nt: TGTGCCAGCAGCCAAGAGGGGGGTAGGGTCCCGTTAAATGGCTACACCTTC
CDR3aa: CASSQEGGRVPLNGYTF
abundance: -
d_gene: -
v_gene: TRBV4-2
j_gene: TRBJ1-2

CDR3nt: TGTGCCAGCAATTGGGACAGGGTGGTCTCCTACGAGCAGTACTTC
CDR3aa: CASNWDRVVSYEQYF
abundance: -
d_gene: TRBD1
v_gene: TRBV2
j_gene: TRBJ2-7

CDR3nt: TGTGCCAGCAAAGTAAGCGGGCACTTTTCCAATGAGCAGTTCTTC
CDR3aa: CASKVSGHFSNEQFF
abundance: -
d_gene: -
v_gene: TRBV6-4
j_gene: TRBJ2-1

CDR3nt: TGTGCCAGCAGTTTAAGGACGGCGACACCAGCTTTTAACTATGGCTACACCTTC
CDR3aa: CASSLRTATPAFNYGYTF
abundance: -
d_gene: -
v_gene: TRBV27
j_gene: TRBJ1-2

CDR3nt: TGTGCCAGCAGTTTAGACAGGACTGAAAAACTGTTTTTT
CDR3aa: CASSLDRTEKLFF
abundance: -
d_gene: -
v_gene: TRBV28
j_gene: TRBJ1-4

CDR3nt: TGTGCCAGCAGAGACCAGGGATTGGGGAACACTGAAGCTTTCTTT
CDR3aa: CASRDQGLGNTEAFF
abundance: -
d_gene: -
v_gene: TRBV6-5
j_gene: TRBJ1-1

CDR3nt: TGTGCCAGCAGTTACTCGACTGCCCAGAACACTGAAGCTTTCTTT
CDR3aa: CASSYSTAQNTEAFF
abundance: -
d_gene: -
v_gene: TRBV6-5
j_gene: TRBJ1-1

CDR3nt: TGTGCCAGCAGTTTAGATGGCGGGGAGCTGTTTTTT
CDR3aa: CASSLDGGELFF
abundance: -
d_gene: -
v_gene: TRBV28
j_gene: TRBJ2-2

CDR3nt: TGTGCCACGGAGGAGAGCGGGAGAGTCGGAGCCAAAAACATTCAGTACTTC
CDR3aa: CATEESGRVGAKNIQYF
abundance: -
d_gene: TRBD2
v_gene: TRBV24-1
j_gene: TRBJ2-4

CDR3nt: TGTGCCAGCAGTTATAGGGGGCTCAACCACGAGCAGTACTTC
CDR3aa: CASSYRGLNHEQYF
abundance: -
d_gene: TRBD1
v_gene: TRBV6-5
j_gene: TRBJ2-7

CDR3nt: TGTGCCAGCTCGGGGGGACGGTACAATGAGCAGTTCTTC
CDR3aa: CASSGGRYNEQFF
abundance: -
d_gene: TRBD2
v_gene: TRBV7-3
j_gene: TRBJ2-1

CDR3nt: TGTGCCTGGAGCCCCGGCGGGAGAGGGGAGACCCAGTACTTC
CDR3aa: CAWSPGGRGETQYF
abundance: -
d_gene: TRBD2
v_gene: TRBV30
j_gene: TRBJ2-5

CDR3nt: TGTGCCACGGGGAAAAGGGTACCTGGGGCCAACGTCCTGACTTTC
CDR3aa: CATGKRVPGANVLTF
abundance: -
d_gene: -
v_gene: TRBV7-8
j_gene: TRBJ2-6

CDR3nt: TGTGCCAGCAGGGAACACAGGGGGGACTATGGCTACACCTTC
CDR3aa: CASREHRGDYGYTF
abundance: -
d_gene: TRBD1
v_gene: TRBV2
j_gene: TRBJ1-2

CDR3nt: TGTGCAACACTGGGGAGCTCCTACAATGAGCAGTTCTTC
CDR3aa: CATLGSSYNEQFF
abundance: -
d_gene: -
v_gene: TRBV28
j_gene: TRBJ2-1

CDR3nt: TGCGCCAGCAGCTTAATGTCAGAGAGGGAGACCCAGTACTTC
CDR3aa: CASSLMSERETQYF
abundance: -
d_gene: -
v_gene: TRBV5-1
j_gene: TRBJ2-5

CDR3nt: TGTGCCAGCATCACACACGAGTGGGCCGAGAAAGGCTACACCTTC
CDR3aa: CASITHEWAEKGYTF
abundance: -
d_gene: -
v_gene: TRBV6-4
j_gene: TRBJ1-2

CDR3nt: TGTGCCAGCAGCCGCGGGAGTCCCAATGAGCAGTTCTTC
CDR3aa: CASSRGSPNEQFF
abundance: -
d_gene: TRBD2
v_gene: TRBV7-3
j_gene: TRBJ2-1

CDR3nt: TGTGCTAGCAGCTTTCAGGGGGAAGCTTTCTTT
CDR3aa: CASSFQGEAFF
abundance: -
d_gene: -
v_gene: TRBV7-7
j_gene: TRBJ1-1

CDR3nt: TGTGCCTGGGACCGGGACTATGAGCAGTTCTTC
CDR3aa: CAWDRDYEQFF
abundance: -
d_gene: -
v_gene: TRBV30
j_gene: TRBJ2-1

CDR3nt: TGCGCCAGCAGCTTGTTTGGGACAGGAGAGACCCAGTACTTC
CDR3aa: CASSLFGTGETQYF
abundance: -
d_gene: TRBD1
v_gene: TRBV5-1
j_gene: TRBJ2-5

CDR3nt: TGTGCCAGTAGTATGGGTTTAAACTATGGCTACACCTTC
CDR3aa: CASSMGLNYGYTF
abundance: -
d_gene: -
v_gene: TRBV19
j_gene: TRBJ1-2

CDR3nt: TGCGCCAGCAGCTTGTACGGGGATAGCAATCAGCCCCAGCATTTT
CDR3aa: CASSLYGDSNQPQHF
abundance: -
d_gene: -
v_gene: TRBV5-1
j_gene: TRBJ1-5

CDR3nt: TGTGCCAGCAGCGGCCAACGGGTGTCCTCTGGAAACACCATATATTTT
CDR3aa: CASSGQRVSSGNTIYF
abundance: -
d_gene: -
v_gene: TRBV9
j_gene: TRBJ1-3

CDR3nt: TGTGCCAGCAGCCCAGCAGGGTCGACCTACGAGCAGTACTTC
CDR3aa: CASSPAGSTYEQYF
abundance: -
d_gene: -
v_gene: TRBV5-6
j_gene: TRBJ2-7

CDR3nt: TGTGCCAGCAGTGAGGGGAACAGGCCGGAAGAGACCCAGTACTTC
CDR3aa: CASSEGNRPEETQYF
abundance: -
d_gene: -
v_gene: TRBV25-1
j_gene: TRBJ2-5

CDR3nt: TGCCAATCGCGAGCGTCGGATACTGAAGCTTTCTTT
CDR3aa: CQSRASDTEAFF
abundance: -
d_gene: -
v_gene: TRBV18
j_gene: TRBJ1-1

CDR3nt: TGTGCCAGCAGCCCCCGGGTAGCGGGTTTGGAAGAGACCCAGTACTTC
CDR3aa: CASSPRVAGLEETQYF
abundance: -
d_gene: TRBD2
v_gene: TRBV11-2
j_gene: TRBJ2-5

CDR3nt: TGTGCCAGCAGCTCGATCCGGACAGGGGAGACCCAGTACTTC
CDR3aa: CASSSIRTGETQYF
abundance: -
d_gene: TRBD1
v_gene: TRBV13
j_gene: TRBJ2-5

CDR3nt: TGTGCCAGCAGCCCCTCGACTAACTATGGCTACACCTTC
CDR3aa: CASSPSTNYGYTF
abundance: once
d_gene: -
v_gene: TRBV7-2
j_gene: TRBJ1-2

CDR3nt: TGTGCCAGCAGTTCTTTGGCTTCGGGAAACACCATATATTTT
CDR3aa: CASSSLASGNTIYF
abundance: -
d_gene: -
v_gene: TRBV5-5
j_gene: TRBJ1-3

CDR3nt: TGTGCCAGCATACTGTCCAGGGGGTCGGCCCAGCCCCAGCATTTT
CDR3aa: CASILSRGSAQPQHF
abundance: -
d_gene: TRBD1
v_gene: TRBV6-6
j_gene: TRBJ1-5

CDR3nt: TGTGCCAGCAGTGACTCGACTAGCACAGATACGCAGTATTTT
CDR3aa: CASSDSTSTDTQYF
abundance: -
d_gene: -
v_gene: TRBV6-4
j_gene: TRBJ2-3

CDR3nt: TGTGCCAGCAGTGCCTATTCGGCGGAGGCCTACGAGCAGTACTTC
CDR3aa: CASSAYSAEAYEQYF
abundance: -
d_gene: -
v_gene: TRBV2
j_gene: TRBJ2-7

CDR3nt: TGTGCCAGCAGTGAAGAGGAGGAGGTAAACACCATATATTTT
CDR3aa: CASSEEEEVNTIYF
abundance: -
d_gene: -
v_gene: TRBV2
j_gene: TRBJ1-3

CDR3nt: TGTGCCAGCAGCTTAGAAGTGCAGGCGCTGGGCACTGAAGCTTTCTTT
CDR3aa: CASSLEVQALGTEAFF
abundance: once
d_gene: -
v_gene: TRBV11-3
j_gene: TRBJ1-1

CDR3nt: TGTGCCAGCAGCCAGGGGGTCCTTGAAGCTTTCTTT
CDR3aa: CASSQGVLEAFF
abundance: -
d_gene: TRBD1
v_gene: TRBV12-3/TRBV12-4
j_gene: TRBJ1-1

CDR3nt: TGTGCCAGCTCCCCCAAACAAGAGACCCAGTACTTC
CDR3aa: CASSPKQETQYF
abundance: -
d_gene: -
v_gene: TRBV18
j_gene: TRBJ2-5

CDR3nt: TGTGCTAGCAGCGCTAAAGGGACTAGCTCCGACGAGCAGTACTTC
CDR3aa: CASSAKGTSSDEQYF
abundance: -
d_gene: TRBD2
v_gene: TRBV7-7
j_gene: TRBJ2-7

CDR3nt: TGTGCCAGCAGCTCCCTCGGGGCGGGAGGGGGTAGGGAGCAGTTCTTC
CDR3aa: CASSSLGAGGGREQFF
abundance: -
d_gene: TRBD2
v_gene: TRBV7-2
j_gene: TRBJ2-1

CDR3nt: TGTGCCAGCAGTGATAGAACAGGGACTAGCGGGATCGTCACCGGGGAGCTGTTTTTT
CDR3aa: CASSDRTGTSGIVTGELFF
abundance: -
d_gene: TRBD2
v_gene: TRBV6-1
j_gene: TRBJ2-2

CDR3nt: TGTGCCAGCAGTTTACGACAGGGGGTCTCTGGGAACACTGAAGCTTTCTTT
CDR3aa: CASSLRQGVSGNTEAFF
abundance: -
d_gene: TRBD1
v_gene: TRBV28
j_gene: TRBJ1-1

CDR3nt: TGCGCCAGCAGCCAAGTCCAGTCTAGCGGTACCTACGAGCAGTACTTC
CDR3aa: CASSQVQSSGTYEQYF
abundance: once
d_gene: TRBD2
v_gene: TRBV4-1
j_gene: TRBJ2-7

CDR3nt: TGTGCCAGTTTGGGAGGGGGCCTTTCACAAGAGACCCAGTACTTC
CDR3aa: CASLGGGLSQETQYF
abundance: -
d_gene: -
v_gene: TRBV28
j_gene: TRBJ2-5

CDR3nt: TGTGCCAGCAGTGGTTCTGACATCTCTGGGGCCAACGTCCTGACTTTC
CDR3aa: CASSGSDISGANVLTF
abundance: -
d_gene: -
v_gene: TRBV28
j_gene: TRBJ2-6